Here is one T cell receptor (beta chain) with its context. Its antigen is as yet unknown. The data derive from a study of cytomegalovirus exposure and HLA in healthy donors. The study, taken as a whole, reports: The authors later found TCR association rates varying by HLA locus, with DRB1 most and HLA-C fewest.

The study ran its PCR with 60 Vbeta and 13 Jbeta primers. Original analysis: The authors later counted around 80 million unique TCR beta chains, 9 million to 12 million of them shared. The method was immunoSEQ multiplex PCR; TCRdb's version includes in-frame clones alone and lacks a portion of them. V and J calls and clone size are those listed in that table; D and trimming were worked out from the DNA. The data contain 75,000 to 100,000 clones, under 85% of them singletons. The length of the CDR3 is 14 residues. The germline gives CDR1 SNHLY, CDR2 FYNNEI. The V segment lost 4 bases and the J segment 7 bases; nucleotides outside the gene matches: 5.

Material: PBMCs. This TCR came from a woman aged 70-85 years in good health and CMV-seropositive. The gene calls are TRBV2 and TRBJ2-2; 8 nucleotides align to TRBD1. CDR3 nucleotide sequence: TGTGCCAGCAGTGCGGACAGGGAGGTCGGGGAGCTGTTTTTT. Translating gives CASSADREVGELFF.